The rows below give T cell receptor beta chains drawn from one sample of a study of identical twins. MiXCR, run by TCRdb on the 5' RACE reads, gives a single entry per CDR3 protein. The repertoire holds 450,000 or so distinct CDR3 sequences, with about 13% as singletons. These data are also associated with another study on yellow fever vaccine responses in identical twins.

What was sequenced was CD4+ T cells sorted from blood. The receptors stem from a young woman in good health. CDR3s include the opening cysteine and the closing phenylalanine or tryptophan. Fields, in order: V gene, clone size, J gene, D gene, CDR3 protein, CDR3 DNA. D genes are given only for firm matches. Where a row states a size, it is once, few, many or the class of an expanded clone; other rows omit it.

TRBV5-1	many	TRBJ1-2	NA	CASSPPGANYGYTF	TGCGCCAGCAGCCCCCCAGGAGCTAACTATGGCTACACCTTC
TRBV5-1	few	TRBJ2-2	TRBD1	CASSNTGGGGELFF	TGCGCCAGCAGCAACACAGGGGGCGGAGGGGAGCTGTTTTTT
TRBV5-1	few	TRBJ2-3	TRBD2	CASSSQTSGDTQYF	TGCGCCAGCAGCTCCCAGACTAGCGGCGATACGCAGTATTTT
TRBV29-1	few	TRBJ2-1	NA	CSVEYSGGYNEQFF	TGCAGCGTTGAATACTCTGGGGGATACAATGAGCAGTTCTTC
TRBV12-3/TRBV12-4	NA	TRBJ2-2	TRBD1	CACSPTGGPGSNTGELFF	TGTGCCTGCAGCCCGACAGGGGGCCCGGGTTCGAACACCGGGGAGCTGTTTTTT
TRBV4-3	few	TRBJ2-2	NA	CASSQDGGRDTGELFF	TGCGCCAGCAGCCAAGATGGCGGTCGGGACACCGGGGAGCTGTTTTTT
TRBV28	NA	TRBJ2-5	NA	CASSPLRRGSPMETQYF	TGTGCCAGCAGCCCCCTGAGGCGAGGGAGCCCGATGGAGACCCAGTACTTC
TRBV7-2	many	TRBJ1-5	NA	CASSSRGDQPQHF	TGTGCCAGCAGCTCTAGGGGGGATCAGCCCCAGCATTTT
TRBV10-3	once	TRBJ2-3	TRBD2	CAISFLAGASTDTQYF	TGTGCCATCAGCTTTCTAGCGGGAGCGAGCACAGATACGCAGTATTTT
TRBV7-2	few	TRBJ2-7	NA	CASRPGTSDLYF	TGTGCCAGCAGACCCGGGACTTCCGATCTGTACTTC
TRBV6-5	few	TRBJ1-5	NA	CASSYSGRDQPQHF	TGTGCCAGCAGTTACTCCGGCAGGGACCAGCCCCAGCATTTT
TRBV29-1	NA	TRBJ2-2	NA	CSVSTGPGELFF	TGCAGCGTCTCCACAGGGCCCGGGGAGCTGTTTTTT
TRBV5-1	few	TRBJ2-7	NA	CASGSGYEQYF	TGCGCCAGCGGATCAGGGTACGAGCAGTACTTC
TRBV27	NA	TRBJ2-5	TRBD2	CASSFVRGGPSETQYF	TGTGCCAGCAGTTTTGTGCGGGGGGGCCCTTCTGAGACCCAGTACTTC
TRBV29-1	NA	TRBJ2-1	TRBD2	CSGRPGLAITEQFF	TGCAGCGGGAGACCGGGACTAGCGATAACTGAGCAGTTCTTC
TRBV5-1	many	TRBJ2-1	TRBD2	CASSLGLAGPSYNEQFF	TGCGCCAGCAGCTTGGGACTAGCGGGCCCCTCCTACAATGAGCAGTTCTTC
TRBV19	NA	TRBJ2-7	NA	CASSISPHYEQYF	TGTGCCAGTAGTATCAGTCCCCACTACGAGCAGTACTTC
TRBV11-1	NA	TRBJ1-1	NA	CASSFGDVNTEAFF	TGTGCCAGCAGCTTTGGAGACGTGAACACTGAAGCTTTCTTT
TRBV7-2	many	TRBJ1-2	NA	CASSSGRDYGYTF	TGTGCCAGCAGCTCGGGACGGGACTATGGCTACACCTTC
TRBV20-1	NA	TRBJ1-3	TRBD1	CSARAGAGGGNTIYF	TGCAGTGCTAGAGCAGGGGCAGGGGGCGGAAACACCATATATTTT
TRBV20-1	NA	TRBJ2-7	NA	CSARDPLGLPYEQYF	TGCAGTGCTAGAGATCCCTTGGGATTACCCTACGAGCAGTACTTC
TRBV5-6	NA	TRBJ2-4	TRBD1	CASSFGTGFNIQYF	TGTGCCAGCAGCTTCGGGACAGGGTTCAACATTCAGTACTTC
TRBV14	few	TRBJ2-3	TRBD2	CASSQISGGPRTDTQYF	TGTGCCAGCAGCCAAATTAGCGGGGGGCCCAGAACAGATACGCAGTATTTT
TRBV24-1	few	TRBJ1-5	NA	CATSEGRQSNQPQHF	TGTGCCACCAGTGAGGGAAGACAGTCCAATCAGCCCCAGCATTTT
TRBV20-1	NA	TRBJ2-1	NA	CSARSLAVINEQFF	TGCAGTGCTAGAAGTCTAGCAGTAATCAATGAGCAGTTCTTC
TRBV27	NA	TRBJ2-2	TRBD1	CASSIDRGNTGELFF	TGTGCCAGCAGTATCGACAGGGGGAACACCGGGGAGCTGTTTTTT
TRBV6-2/TRBV6-3	few	TRBJ2-3	TRBD2	CASSWTSGQKADTQYF	TGTGCCAGCAGTTGGACTAGCGGACAGAAAGCAGATACGCAGTATTTT
TRBV12-5	NA	TRBJ2-1	TRBD2	CASGSTQKSGTGGYNEQFF	TGTGCTAGTGGTTCGACACAAAAATCCGGGACGGGAGGCTACAATGAGCAGTTCTTC
TRBV5-5	NA	TRBJ2-7	NA	CASSPGVGVEQYF	TGTGCCAGCAGCCCTGGGGTGGGGGTCGAGCAGTACTTC
TRBV18	few	TRBJ2-2	NA	CASSPAGITGELFF	TGTGCCAGCTCACCAGCAGGGATCACCGGGGAGCTGTTTTTT
TRBV12-3/TRBV12-4	NA	TRBJ1-2	TRBD1	CASRHTGQGASGYTF	TGTGCCAGCAGACACACCGGACAGGGGGCGTCGGGCTACACCTTC
TRBV10-3	many	TRBJ2-1	TRBD2	CAIFSGISDEQFF	TGTGCCATTTTTAGCGGGATCAGCGATGAGCAGTTCTTC
TRBV20-1	NA	TRBJ2-7	TRBD2	CSASRTSGGTYEQYF	TGCAGTGCTAGCCGGACTAGCGGGGGGACGTACGAGCAGTACTTC
TRBV4-3	few	TRBJ2-7	NA	CASSRDVIGYLSYEQYF	TGCGCCAGCAGCCGGGATGTAATTGGCTACTTATCCTACGAGCAGTACTTC
TRBV3-1	few	TRBJ2-7	TRBD2	CASSPRTSGRLDEQYF	TGTGCCAGCAGCCCCCGGACTAGCGGGAGATTGGACGAGCAGTACTTC
TRBV28	NA	TRBJ2-7	TRBD2	CASSSSGAGARHEQYF	TGTGCCAGCAGTAGCTCAGGAGCGGGAGCTCGCCACGAGCAGTACTTC
TRBV5-6	few	TRBJ2-2	NA	CASRQNPGELFF	TGTGCCAGCAGACAGAATCCCGGGGAGCTGTTTTTT
TRBV5-1	many	TRBJ2-7	TRBD2	CASSLGTSGYEQYF	TGTGCCAGCAGTCTCGGGACTAGCGGTTACGAGCAGTACTTC
TRBV5-5	few	TRBJ2-1	TRBD2	CASSLDAGDGYEQFF	TGTGCCAGCAGCTTGGACGCGGGAGACGGCTATGAGCAGTTCTTC
TRBV12-3/TRBV12-4	many	TRBJ1-2	NA	CASRGANYGYTF	TGTGCCAGCAGAGGAGCTAACTATGGCTACACCTTC
TRBV20-1	many	TRBJ2-3	NA	CSASVKTSTDTQYF	TGCAGTGCTAGCGTCAAAACTAGCACAGATACGCAGTATTTT
TRBV5-1	few	TRBJ2-7	TRBD2	CASSMGLAGGPSNEQYF	TGCGCCAGCAGCATGGGACTAGCGGGAGGGCCCAGTAACGAGCAGTACTTC
TRBV20-1	few	TRBJ2-5	TRBD1	CSARLDRVPETQYF	TGCAGTGCTCGGCTTGACAGGGTCCCAGAGACCCAGTACTTC
TRBV6-1	many	TRBJ2-3	TRBD2	CASRSPKREGQYF	TGTGCCAGCAGATCTCCCAAGCGGGAGGGGCAGTATTTT
TRBV12-3/TRBV12-4	many	TRBJ2-2	NA	CASSLGAPGELFF	TGTGCCAGCAGCCTAGGGGCCCCCGGGGAGCTGTTTTTT